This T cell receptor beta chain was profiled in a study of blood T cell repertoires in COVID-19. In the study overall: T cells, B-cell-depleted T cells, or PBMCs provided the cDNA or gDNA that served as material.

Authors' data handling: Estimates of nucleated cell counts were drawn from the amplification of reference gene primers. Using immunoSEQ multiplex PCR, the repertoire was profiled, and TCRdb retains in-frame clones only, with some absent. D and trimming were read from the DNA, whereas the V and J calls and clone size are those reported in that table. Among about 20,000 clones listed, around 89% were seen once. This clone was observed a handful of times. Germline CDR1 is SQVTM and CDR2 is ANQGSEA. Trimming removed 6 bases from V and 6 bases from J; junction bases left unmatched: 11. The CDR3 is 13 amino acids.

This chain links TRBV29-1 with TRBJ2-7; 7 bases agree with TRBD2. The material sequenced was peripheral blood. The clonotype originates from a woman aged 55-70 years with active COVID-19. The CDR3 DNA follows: TGCAGCGTCAGCGGGACGGGGGTTTTCGAGCAGTACTTC. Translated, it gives CSVSGTGVFEQYF.